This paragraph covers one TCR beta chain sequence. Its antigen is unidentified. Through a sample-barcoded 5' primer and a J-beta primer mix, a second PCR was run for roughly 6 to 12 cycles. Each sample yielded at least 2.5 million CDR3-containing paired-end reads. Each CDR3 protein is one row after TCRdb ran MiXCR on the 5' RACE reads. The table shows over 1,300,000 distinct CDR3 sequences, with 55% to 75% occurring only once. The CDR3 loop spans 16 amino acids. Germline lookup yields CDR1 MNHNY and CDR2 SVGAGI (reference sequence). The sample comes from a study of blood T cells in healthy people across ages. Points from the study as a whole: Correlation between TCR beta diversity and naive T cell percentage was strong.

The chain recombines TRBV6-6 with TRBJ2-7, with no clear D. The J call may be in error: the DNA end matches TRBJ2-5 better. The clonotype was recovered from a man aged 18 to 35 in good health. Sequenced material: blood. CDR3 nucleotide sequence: TGTGCCAGCAGTTACTCGACTCAGCTCATGGGGGAGACCCAGTACTTC. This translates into CASSYSTQLMGETQYF.